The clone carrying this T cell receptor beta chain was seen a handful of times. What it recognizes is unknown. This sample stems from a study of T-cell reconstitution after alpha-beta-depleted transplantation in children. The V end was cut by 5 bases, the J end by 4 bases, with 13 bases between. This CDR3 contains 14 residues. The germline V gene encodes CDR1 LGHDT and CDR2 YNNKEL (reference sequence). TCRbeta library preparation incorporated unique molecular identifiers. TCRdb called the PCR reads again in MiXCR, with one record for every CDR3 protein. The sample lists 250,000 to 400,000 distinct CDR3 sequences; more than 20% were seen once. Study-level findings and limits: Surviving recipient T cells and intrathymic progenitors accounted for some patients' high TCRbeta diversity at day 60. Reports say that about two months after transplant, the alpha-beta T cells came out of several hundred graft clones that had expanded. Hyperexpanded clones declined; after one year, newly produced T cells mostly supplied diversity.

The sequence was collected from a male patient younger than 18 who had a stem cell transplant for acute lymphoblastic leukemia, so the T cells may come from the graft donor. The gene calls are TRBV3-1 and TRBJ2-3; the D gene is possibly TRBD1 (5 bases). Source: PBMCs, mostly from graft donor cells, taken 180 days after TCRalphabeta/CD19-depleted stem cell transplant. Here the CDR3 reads CASSTRVSADTQYF. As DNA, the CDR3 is TGTGCCAGCAGCACCAGGGTTTCGGCAGATACGCAGTATTTT.